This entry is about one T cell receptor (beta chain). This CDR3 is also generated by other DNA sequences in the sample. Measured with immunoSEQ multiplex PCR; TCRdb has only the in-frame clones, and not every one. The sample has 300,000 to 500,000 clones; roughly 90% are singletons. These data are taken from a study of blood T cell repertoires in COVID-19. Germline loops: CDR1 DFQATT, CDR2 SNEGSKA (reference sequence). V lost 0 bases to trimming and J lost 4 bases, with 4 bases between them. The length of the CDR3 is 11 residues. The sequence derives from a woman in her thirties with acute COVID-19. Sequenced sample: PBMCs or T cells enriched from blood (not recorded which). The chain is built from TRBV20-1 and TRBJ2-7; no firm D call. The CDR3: CSARDGYEQYF. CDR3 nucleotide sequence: TGCAGTGCTAGAGACGGGTACGAGCAGTACTTC.